The sequence of this T cell receptor (beta chain) was determined in a study of T cell responses to AZD1222 COVID-19 vaccine (TCRdb year 2021). About the full investigation: Because spike-specific TCR depth and breadth did not differ between the two schedules, AZD1222 recipients who got a second dose at roughly 4 weeks were pooled with those who got a second dose at roughly 12 weeks. Enrollment into the trials was organized by age into subgroups of 18-55, 56-69 and 70-plus years, and those subgroups contained roughly 140, 27 and 60 TCR-sequenced participants, respectively. TCR sequencing was performed for 230 to 250 trial participants, of whom about 200 were given two doses of AZD1222 and 26 were given two doses of MenACWY control vaccine. Study-wide findings and limitations: Most participants were white British and females outnumbered males, and the authors suggested that clonal diversity may have been underestimated. Epitopes outside the regions mutated in the B.1.351 and B.1.1.7 variants were reportedly recognized by nearly half of the unique spike-specific TCRs. The whole spike protein was spanned by vaccine-associated CD4 TCRs, and dominant responses were seen in regions 160-218 and 743-854. The 56-69-year group was small, and its depth increase did not reach significance, likely because of low power. Because no day 14 peak-response samples were available, the repertoires could be characterized only after the peak T cell response. After two AZD1222 doses, both the breadth and the depth of spike-specific TCRs were significantly higher than at day 0 and than in MenACWY recipients. Only a handful of AZD1222 recipients were SARS-CoV-2 seropositive at baseline, limiting conclusions about previously exposed vaccinees.

The CDR3 regions of human TCRbeta chains were subjected to immunosequencing. Per the source publication's procedure: Repertoire TCRs were checked for matches against a reference library of SARS-CoV-2-specific TCRs that had been generated using the MIRA antigen-specificity platform. Breadth meant the fraction of unique TCRs that were SARS-CoV-2-associated, whereas depth meant the fraction of total T cells that were SARS-CoV-2-associated. Using the MIRA data, each spike-specific TCR was mapped to the spike region that the TCR reacts to and placed in a CD4 or CD8 class. Log10-transformed breadth and depth values were compared by one-way ANOVA with Sidak's multiple comparisons tests. TCRdb mirrors the immuneACCESS table, restricted to in-frame sequences. Some clones are absent from its copies; in checked studies, under half trace to an unresolved V gene, and the reason for the others is unknown. V, J and clone size are taken as reported in that table, and D and trimming were inferred from the DNA itself. Recorded for this sample are over 85,000 clones; more than 90% of them occurred a single time. Together, the top ten hold about an eighth of the sample.

This clone appeared once. What this receptor recognizes is not known. Base quality data are lacking; no much larger clone is found one base away. The CDR3 covers 13 residues, taking in both the cysteine and the phenylalanine. The retained sequence is limited to the CDR3, 39 bases, with the frame set at the first base. CDR1 and CDR2 are read off the germline V gene as MNHEY and SVGAGI. V loses 8 bases, J loses 4 bases, and the germline ends lie 12 bases apart. The sample's time point label is to be understood as: baseline before first vaccination. Vaccinee samples were obtained from the UK trials COV001 and COV002, which included a single-blind randomized controlled phase 2/3 trial of AZD1222 (ChAdOx1 nCoV-19) in healthy adults. For TCRbeta chain sequencing, PBMC samples were collected from trial participants at day 0 and at day 28 after the second dose.

Source: peripheral blood, taken on day 0 of AZD1222 vaccination. The V gene is TRBV6-5 and the J gene is TRBJ1-5; the D gene is perhaps TRBD1, from 6 matching bases. The clonotype comes from an adult in good health. The nucleotides read TGTGCCAGCTCCTTAACAGGGAATCAGCCCCAGCATTTT. This sequence encodes CASSLTGNQPQHF.